The 11 T cell receptor beta chains reported below all come from one sample, sequenced in a study of blood T cell repertoires in COVID-19. Using immunoSEQ multiplex PCR, the repertoire was profiled, and TCRdb retains in-frame clones only, with some absent. The sample yields 150,000 to 200,000 clones, more than 75% seen once. Sequenced material: peripheral blood. These TCRs come from a woman in her fifties or sixties with active or convalescent COVID-19.

This chain uses TRBV10-3 with TRBJ1-5; tentative D call: TRBD1 (6 bases). Trimming pared 3 bases from V and 3 bases from J, leaving 18 bases between. The CDR3 runs to 17 residues. The germline V gene encodes CDR1 ENHRY and CDR2 SYGVKD. The CDR3 reads CAISEGSSRGANQPQHF. The CDR3 DNA reads TGTGCCATCAGTGAAGGTTCCTCGCGGGGGGCCAATCAGCCCCAGCATTTT.

This chain connects TRBV6-5 to TRBJ2-7, with a tentative D call TRBD2 (5 bases). CDR1 MNHEY and CDR2 SVGAGI come from the germline V gene. This CDR3 comprises 15 residues. Trimming took off 5 bases at V and 1 base at J, with 15 bases between the two ends. The CDR3 protein is CASSPNGPGSYEQYF. DNA of the CDR3: TGTGCCAGCAGTCCCAACGGACCGGGGTCCTACGAGCAGTACTTC.

In regard to this clone: The germline gene is not matched at one end of the junction; a read error may be the cause. The rearrangement joins TRBV3-1 (or the pseudogene TRBV3-2) to TRBJ1-4; D perhaps matches TRBD1 (5 bases). The germline V gene has CDR1 LGHDT and CDR2 YNNKEL (reference sequence). This CDR3 is 14 amino acids long. DNA of the CDR3: TGTGCTAGCAGTCCAGGGACAACTAATGAAAAACTGTTTTTT. As protein: CASSPGTTNEKLFF.

The gene calls are TRBV10-3 and TRBJ1-5; perhaps TRBD1 as D (5 bases). V was clipped by 0 bases and J by 0 bases, with 9 bases between them. The CDR3 spans 16 residues. Germline V lookup: CDR1 ENHRY, CDR2 SYGVKD. The CDR3 sequence is CAISESGGNSNQPQHF. CDR3 nucleotide sequence: TGTGCCATCAGTGAGTCGGGGGGGAATAGCAATCAGCCCCAGCATTTT.

The chain has TRBV19 and TRBJ1-5, with no clear D. The germline gives CDR1 LNHDA, CDR2 SQIVND (reference sequence). Trimming stripped 3 bases from V and 1 base from J, with 7 bases between. There are 14 residues in the CDR3. The CDR3 loop reads CASSISGSNQPQHF. The CDR3 nucleotides read TGTGCCAGTAGTATTAGCGGCAGCAATCAGCCCCAGCATTTT. Using reference TRBV19 and TRBJ1-5 for the parts outside the CDR3, the full variable domain is DGGITQSPKYLFRKEGQNVTLSCEQNLNHDAMYWYRQDPGQGLRLIYYSQIVNDFQKGDIAEGYSVSREKKESFPLTVTSAQKNPTAFYLCASSISGSNQPQHFGDGTRLSIL.

The chain couples TRBV5-8 to TRBJ2-7; 8 bases fit TRBD1. The trim removed 4 bases at V and 2 bases at J, leaving 2 bases unmatched. This CDR3 spans 13 amino acids. Germline CDR1 SGHTS, CDR2 YDEGEE. The CDR3 region has the DNA TGTGCCAGCAGCCGGGGACAGGCCTACGAGCAGTACTTC. Its translation: CASSRGQAYEQYF.

The chain employs TRBV7-3 and TRBJ2-5, with 14 bases matching TRBD2. V was clipped by 5 bases and J by 6 bases; unmatched bases: 5. The germline gives CDR1 SGHTA, CDR2 FQGTGA. The CDR3 is 15 residues long. In DNA, the CDR3 is TGTGCCAGCAGCCTCGGGACTAGCGGGGGTCAGACCCAGTACTTC. It is translated as CASSLGTSGGQTQYF. Full variable domain (remainder filled in from reference TRBV7-3 and TRBJ2-5): GAGVSQTPSNKVTEKGKYVELRCDPISGHTALYWYRQSLGQGPEFLIYFQGTGAADDSGLPNDRFFAVRPEGSVSTLKIQRTERGDSAVYLCASSLGTSGGQTQYFGPGTRLLVL.

With regard to this clone: Other nucleotide sequences in the sample specify the same CDR3. Here the CDR3 reads CATSGGGWGGNQPQHF. The CDR3 DNA follows: TGTGCCACCAGCGGGGGGGGGTGGGGAGGGAATCAGCCCCAGCATTTT. V gene TRBV15 combines with J gene TRBJ1-5; maybe TRBD1 (5 bases). This CDR3 region has 16 residues. The ends were cut back, 5 bases at V and 4 bases at J, with 18 bases in the middle. Germline assignment: CDR1 LNHNV and CDR2 YYDKDF (reference sequence).

This sequence joins TRBV29-1 and TRBJ2-7; TRBD2 might be the D (5 bases). CDR3 length: 13 residues. Germline V gene lookup returns CDR1 SQVTM and CDR2 ANQGSEA. V was trimmed by 4 bases and J by 6 bases, leaving 16 bases between them. Here the CDR3 DNA reads TGCAGCGTTGCATTCGGGGTTGGATCCGAGCAGTACTTC. It yields the protein CSVAFGVGSEQYF.

J is TRBJ1-1 and V is TRBV7-8; D is possibly TRBD1 (6 bases). Germline CDR1 is SGHVS and CDR2 is FQNEAQ. V was clipped by 5 bases and J by 0 bases, with 10 bases between them. This CDR3 is 14 amino acids long. As DNA, the CDR3 is TGTGCCAGCAGCCGGGACACCATGAACACTGAAGCTTTCTTT. Translated, it gives CASSRDTMNTEAFF.

This chain uses TRBV11-2 with TRBJ2-1, with 10 bases identical to TRBD2. The CDR3 is made up of 15 amino acids. Germline values: CDR1 SGHAT, CDR2 FQNNGV. V lost 5 bases to trimming and J lost 2 bases; unmatched junction nucleotides: 3. This chain's CDR3 is CASSPSGGPYNEQFF. The CDR3 DNA follows: TGTGCCAGCAGCCCTAGCGGGGGCCCCTACAATGAGCAGTTCTTC.